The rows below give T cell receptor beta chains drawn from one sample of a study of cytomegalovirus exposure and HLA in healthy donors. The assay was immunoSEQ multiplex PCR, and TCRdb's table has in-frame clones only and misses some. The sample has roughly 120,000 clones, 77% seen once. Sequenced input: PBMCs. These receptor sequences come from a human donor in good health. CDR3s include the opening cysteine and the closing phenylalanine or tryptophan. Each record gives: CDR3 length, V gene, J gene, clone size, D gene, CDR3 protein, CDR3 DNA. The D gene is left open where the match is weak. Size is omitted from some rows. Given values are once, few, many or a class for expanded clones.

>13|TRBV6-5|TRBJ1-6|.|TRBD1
CATRGLNNSPLHF
TGTGCCACAAGGGGGCTGAATAATTCACCCCTCCACTTT
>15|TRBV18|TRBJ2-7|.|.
CASSPKTGSAYEQYF
TGTGCCAGCTCACCTAAGACAGGTAGCGCTTACGAGCAGTACTTC
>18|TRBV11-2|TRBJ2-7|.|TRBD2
CASSLYRVPSGRAGEQYF
TGTGCCAGCAGCCTATACAGGGTTCCAAGCGGGAGGGCCGGCGAGCAGTACTTC
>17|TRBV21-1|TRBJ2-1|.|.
CASSNPFHRATYNEQFF
TGTGCCAGCAGCAACCCTTTTCACAGGGCTACCTACAATGAGCAGTTCTTC
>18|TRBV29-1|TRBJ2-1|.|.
CSVARTSPLIAVNNEQFF
TGCAGCGTGGCCCGGACTTCCCCCCTTATAGCGGTTAACAATGAGCAGTTCTTC
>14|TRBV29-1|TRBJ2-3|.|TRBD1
CSIHRQGVTDTQYF
TGCAGCATACACCGACAGGGGGTCACAGATACGCAGTATTTT
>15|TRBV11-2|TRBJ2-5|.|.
CASSLHAAYQETQYF
TGTGCCAGCAGCCTCCACGCGGCGTACCAAGAGACCCAGTACTTC
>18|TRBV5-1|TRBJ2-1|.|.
CASSFGAVRGPLDNEQFF
TGCGCCAGCAGCTTCGGCGCGGTGCGCGGGCCTTTAGACAATGAGCAGTTCTTC
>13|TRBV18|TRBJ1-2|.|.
CASSHGTQSGYTF
TGTGCCAGCTCACACGGGACACAGAGTGGCTACACCTTC
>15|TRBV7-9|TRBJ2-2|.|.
CASSLGPSNTGELFF
TGTGCCAGCAGCTTAGGGCCCTCGAACACCGGGGAGCTGTTTTTT
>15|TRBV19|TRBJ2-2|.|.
CASSIRGGNTGELFF
TGTGCCAGTAGTATTCGGGGAGGGAACACCGGGGAGCTGTTTTTT
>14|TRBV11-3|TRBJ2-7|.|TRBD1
CASSSTGSSYEQYF
TGTGCCAGCAGCTCGACAGGGAGCTCCTACGAGCAGTACTTC
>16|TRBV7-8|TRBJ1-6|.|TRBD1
CASSSTGAGGSSPLHF
TGTGCCAGCAGCTCCACGGGTGCAGGGGGCTCTTCACCCCTCCACTTT
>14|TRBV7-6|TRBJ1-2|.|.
CASSLDRAGYGYTF
TGTGCCAGCAGCTTAGACAGGGCCGGCTATGGCTACACCTTC
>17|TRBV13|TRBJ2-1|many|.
CASSSGLLSGSYNEQFF
TGTGCCAGCAGCTCCGGTCTTCTTAGCGGCTCCTACAATGAGCAGTTCTTC
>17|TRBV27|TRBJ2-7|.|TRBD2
CASSPLTSGGIPYEQYF
TGTGCCAGCAGTCCCCTAACTAGCGGAGGGATTCCCTACGAGCAGTACTTC
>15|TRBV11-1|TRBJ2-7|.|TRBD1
CASSLAPGTGGEQYF
TGTGCCAGCAGCTTAGCGCCTGGGACAGGGGGCGAGCAGTACTTC